The 23 T cell receptor beta chains in this list originate from one sample, sequenced in a study of T cell repertoires in cytomegalovirus infection (dated by TCRdb to about 2019). The instrument given in TCRdb is Illumina HiSeq 1500. TCRdb took the public reads, trimmed them with fastp at Q25, ran MiXCR for clone calling and kept in-frame beta chains. Identical CDR3 proteins give one entry, which carries the most common genes and DNA. This sample has about 150,000 distinct CDR3 sequences in its table, and 25% to 35% of those were observed once. Roughly half of the sample lies in the top ten. No cognate antigen is known for these TCRs. The sample's treatment or condition, from its label and the paper: in vitro stimulation with specific CMV peptide epitopes to enrich CMV-specific T cells. Specimen: CD8+ T cells from cultured PBMCs, collected from culture after CMV antigen stimulation. These TCRs come from a human donor in good health (CMV status not recorded). Some clones in this sample may be carry-over from other donors' samples.

The V and J genes are TRBV12-3 or TRBV12-4 and TRBJ2-2, with 7 bases lining up with TRBD2. The CDR3 runs to 12 residues. J gave up 6 bases and V 9 bases, and 4 bases lay outside the gene matches. CDR3 nucleotide sequence: TGTGCCAGTCGGGGGGATCCCGGGGAGCTGTTTTTT. Protein sequence: CASRGDPGELFF.

The rearrangement links TRBV7-2 to TRBJ2-3; 13 bases agree with TRBD2. This CDR3 has 19 amino acids. CDR1 and CDR2 from the germline V gene are SGHTA and FQGNSA. The V segment lost 2 bases and the J segment 3 bases; nucleotides outside the gene matches: 11. The CDR3 loop reads CASSLPIPTSGGLTDTQYF. For the CDR3, the DNA is TGTGCCAGCAGCTTACCTATCCCGACTAGCGGGGGGTTGACAGATACGCAGTATTTT.

The CDR3 sequence is CSASSGADTQYF. For the CDR3, the DNA is TGCAGTGCTTCCTCGGGTGCAGATACGCAGTATTTT. This chain links TRBV20-1 with TRBJ2-3; D gene ambiguous. This CDR3 is 12 amino acids long. CDR1 is DFQATT and CDR2 is SNEGSKA in the germline V gene (reference sequence). The germline V and J ends were trimmed by 5 bases and 4 bases, with 10 bases remaining between them.

This clonotype was seen repeatedly, ten times or more. One end of the junction does not line up with germline, which may come from a read error. The chain carries TRBV27 and TRBJ1-1; D ambiguous. The CDR3 extends over 13 amino acids. The V gene's germline CDR1 is MNHEY and CDR2 SMNVEV (reference sequence). Written as DNA, the CDR3 is TGTGCCAGCAGCTTATGGGGGAACACTGAAGCTTTCTTT. Its protein product is CASSLWGNTEAFF.

This chain connects TRBV9 to TRBJ1-2; D might be TRBD1 (5 bases). This CDR3 is 16 amino acids long. From germline, CDR1 is SGDLS and CDR2 YYNGEE. The ends were cut back, 0 bases at V and 0 bases at J, with 12 bases in the middle. DNA of the CDR3: TGTGCCAGCAGCGTAGACCCCGGGGGGGCTAACTATGGCTACACCTTC. Translating gives CASSVDPGGANYGYTF.

This clonotype has more than one count but fewer than ten. The J gene is TRBJ2-1, the V gene TRBV12-3 or TRBV12-4; D remains ambiguous. Trimming shortened V by 2 bases and J by 9 bases, and 8 bases separated the two germline ends. There are 12 residues in the CDR3. The CDR3 reads CASSLSPVEQFF. The CDR3 DNA follows: TGTGCCAGCAGTTTATCTCCAGTTGAGCAGTTCTTC.

V and J are TRBV6-5 and TRBJ2-1, with 9 positions matching TRBD2. The V segment lost 0 bases and the J segment 9 bases; nucleotides outside the gene matches: 9. This CDR3 comprises 16 residues. Per germline, CDR1 MNHEY and CDR2 SVGAGI. CDR3 sequence reads: CASSYSIGGGAIEQFF. CDR3 nucleotides: TGTGCCAGCAGTTACTCGATCGGCGGGGGGGCAATTGAGCAGTTCTTC.

In this sample, this clonotype turned up once. The CDR3 nucleotides are TGTGCCAGCAGCATTACAAGCCATACGCAGTATTTT. Residues: CASSITSHTQYF. The chain uses TRBV7-9 and TRBJ2-3; D unresolved. V was pared by 5 bases and J by 7 bases, with 10 bases between. Germline V CDR1 and CDR2: SEHNR, FQNEAQ (reference sequence). This CDR3 contains 12 residues. The whole variable domain, filled in from reference TRBV7-9 and TRBJ2-3, reads DTGVSQNPRHKITKRGQNVTFRCDPISEHNRLYWYRQTLGQGPEFLTYFQNEAQLEKSRLLSDRFSAERPKGSFSTLEIQRTEQGDSAMYLCASSITSHTQYFGPGTRLTVL.

This clonotype was recorded at least ten times. The genes are TRBV7-8 and TRBJ2-5; 10 bases line up with TRBD1. Germline-derived CDR1 and CDR2 are SGHVS and FQNEAQ. The CDR3 consists of 16 residues. V gave up 3 bases and J gave up 0 bases; unmatched junction bases: 4. CDR3 in DNA: TGTGCCAGCAGCTTGGCCGGGACAGGGGACCAAGAGACCCAGTACTTC. Amino acid sequence: CASSLAGTGDQETQYF.

This clonotype has more than one count but fewer than ten. The chain is built from TRBV2 and TRBJ1-1; the D is unclear. The CDR3 loop spans 14 amino acids. CDR1 and CDR2 from the germline V gene are SNHLY and FYNNEI. The germline V and J ends were trimmed by 7 bases and 4 bases, with 16 bases remaining between them. The CDR3 spells CASNPLNTGTEAFF. The DNA for the CDR3 is TGTGCCAGCAACCCTCTGAACACGGGCACTGAAGCTTTCTTT.

This chain joins TRBV12-3 or TRBV12-4 and TRBJ1-2; 11 positions agree with TRBD1. CDR3 length: 14 amino acids. The V segment lost 5 bases and the J segment 6 bases; nucleotides outside the gene matches: 5. Here the CDR3 DNA reads TGTGCCAGCAGTCCGGACAGGGGGCTGAATGGCTACACCTTC. It is translated as CASSPDRGLNGYTF.

This clonotype was counted at least ten times. The V and J genes are TRBV6-6 and TRBJ2-3, with TRBD1 matching 9 bases. The V gene end was trimmed by 2 bases and the J gene end by 2 bases; junction bases not matched to a gene: 5. Germline V CDR1 and CDR2: MNHNY, SVGAGI (reference sequence). The length of the CDR3 is 16 residues. Here the CDR3 reads CASSYRDRALTDTQYF. In nucleotides, the CDR3 is TGTGCCAGCAGTTACAGGGACAGGGCCCTCACAGATACGCAGTATTTT.

This clonotype was seen only a few times. The V and J genes are TRBV7-2 and TRBJ2-3; D remains ambiguous. The CDR3 has 15 residues. V lost 5 bases and J lost 6, with 18 bases in between. Per germline, CDR1 SGHTA and CDR2 FQGNSA. The CDR3 loop is CASSVGWILTDTQYF. In DNA form, the CDR3 reads TGTGCCAGCAGCGTAGGGTGGATTCTCACGGATACGCAGTATTTT.

This clonotype was seen only a few times. The chain joins TRBV12-3 or TRBV12-4 to TRBJ2-7; possible D gene TRBD1, 5 bases. This CDR3 is 14 amino acids long. The germline V and J ends were trimmed by 5 bases and 5 bases, with 16 bases remaining between them. The DNA for the CDR3 is TGTGCCAGCAGTCATACAGGCCCTCGGGACGAGCAGTACTTC. It translates to CASSHTGPRDEQYF.

The chain has TRBV6-6 and TRBJ2-7, with D perhaps matching TRBD2 (5 bases). The CDR3 has 11 residues. Germline CDR1 MNHNY, CDR2 SVGAGI (reference sequence). The V gene lost 6 bases and the J gene lost 7 bases, with 10 bases spanning the gap. The CDR3 loop reads CASSVSGEQYF. DNA of the CDR3: TGTGCCAGCAGCGTCTCGGGGGAGCAGTACTTC.

This clonotype has more than one count but fewer than ten. CDR3 amino acids: CASGFEVWGTNTGELFF. The CDR3, as DNA: TGTGCTAGTGGTTTTGAGGTGTGGGGGACGAACACCGGGGAGCTGTTTTTT. The V gene is TRBV12-5, the J gene TRBJ2-2; D might be TRBD1 or TRBD2, each matching 5 bases. Trimming left V 3 bases short and J 0 bases short, with 14 bases between. Germline V gene data show CDR1 as LGHNT and CDR2 as FRNRAP. The CDR3 is 17 amino acids.

The chain carries TRBV6-6 and TRBJ2-7, with 7 bases identical to TRBD1. CDR1 and CDR2 from the germline V gene are MNHNY and SVGAGI (reference sequence). After removal of 1 base from V and 1 base from J, the junction contained 7 bases not matched to a gene. The CDR3 spans 16 residues. The CDR3 here is CASSYLPGQSSYEQYF. The CDR3 coding sequence is TGTGCCAGCAGTTACTTACCGGGACAGAGTTCCTACGAGCAGTACTTC.

This clonotype was recorded a few times. J is TRBJ2-1 and V is TRBV24-1; D may match TRBD1 or TRBD2 (6 bases each). Trimming removed 6 bases at V and 4 bases at J, with 12 bases between. This CDR3 spans 14 amino acids. In germline, CDR1 is KGHDR, CDR2 SFDVKD. CDR3 residues: CATSRTGRYNEQFF. CDR3 coding DNA: TGTGCCACCAGTCGCACAGGGAGGTACAATGAGCAGTTCTTC.

Comments on this clonotype: It may be a read error: a sequence one base away is much more abundant. The chain couples TRBV6-5 to TRBJ1-6; D gene ambiguous. Trimming left V 6 bases short and J 12 bases short, with 6 bases between. CDR3 length equals 10 residues. Germline V lookup: CDR1 MNHEY, CDR2 SVGAGI. For the CDR3, the DNA is TGTGCCAGCAGGTGGTTACCCCTCCACTTT. Its protein is CASRWLPLHF.

This chain joins TRBV2 and TRBJ2-1; D gene unclear. Trimming left V 5 bases short and J 6 bases short, with 11 bases between. Germline loops: CDR1 SNHLY, CDR2 FYNNEI. The CDR3 contains 13 residues. The CDR3 sequence: CASSKLGVNEQFF. As DNA, the CDR3 is TGTGCCAGCAGTAAGCTAGGAGTCAATGAGCAGTTCTTC.

The chain recombines TRBV5-1 with TRBJ1-1, with D tentatively TRBD1 (6 bases). With 0 bases removed from V and 7 bases from J, the gap between germline ends came to 13 bases. Per germline, CDR1 SGHRS and CDR2 YFSETQ. The CDR3 runs to 14 residues. CDR3 residues: CASSLEAGAVEAFF. Written as DNA, the CDR3 is TGCGCCAGCAGCTTGGAGGCAGGGGCGGTTGAAGCTTTCTTT.

There are a few counts of this clonotype. The chain links TRBV11-2 to TRBJ1-2; TRBD1 is a possible D gene (5 bases). The CDR3 is made up of 14 amino acids. CDR1 is SGHAT and CDR2 is FQNNGV in the germline V gene. V was clipped by 5 bases and J by 7 bases, with 17 bases between them. The chain's CDR3 is CASSDQGHDGGYTF. CDR3 DNA: TGTGCCAGCAGCGACCAGGGCCACGATGGTGGCTACACCTTC. The full variable domain, rest sourced from reference TRBV11-2 and TRBJ1-2, is EAGVAQSPRYKIIEKRQSVAFWCNPISGHATLYWYQQILGQGPKLLIQFQNNGVVDDSQLPKDRFSAERLKGVDSTLKIQPAKLEDSAVYLCASSDQGHDGGYTFGSGTRLTVV.

This clonotype was recorded a few times. This chain joins TRBV11-2 and TRBJ2-3, with TRBD1 matching 10 bases. V was clipped by 2 bases and J by 1 base; unmatched bases: 6. Germline V gene sequence: CDR1 SGHAT, CDR2 FQNNGV. The CDR3 has 17 amino acids. The CDR3 here is CASSLTTGGVGTDTQYF. For the CDR3, the DNA is TGTGCCAGCAGCTTAACGACAGGGGGCGTGGGCACAGATACGCAGTATTTT.